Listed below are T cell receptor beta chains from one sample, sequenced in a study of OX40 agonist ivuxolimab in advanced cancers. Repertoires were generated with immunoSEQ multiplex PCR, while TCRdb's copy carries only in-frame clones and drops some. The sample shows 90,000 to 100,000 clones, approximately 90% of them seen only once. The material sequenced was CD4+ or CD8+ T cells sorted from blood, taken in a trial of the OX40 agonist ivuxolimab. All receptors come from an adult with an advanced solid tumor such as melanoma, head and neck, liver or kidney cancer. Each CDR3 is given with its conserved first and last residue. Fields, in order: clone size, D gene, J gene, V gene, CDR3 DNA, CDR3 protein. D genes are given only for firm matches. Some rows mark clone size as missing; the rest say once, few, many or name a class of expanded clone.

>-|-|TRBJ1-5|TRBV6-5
TGTGCCAGCAGTTTCTCATCCGACGGTCGCAATCAGCCCCAGCATTTT
CASSFSSDGRNQPQHF
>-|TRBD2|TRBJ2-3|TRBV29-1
TGCAGCGTTCTCAGCGAGCGGGGGCCGAACACAGATACGCAGTATTTT
CSVLSERGPNTDTQYF
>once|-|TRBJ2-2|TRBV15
TGTGCCACCTCGAGATGGAAGGGCGGGAACACCGGGGAGCTGTTTTTT
CATSRWKGGNTGELFF
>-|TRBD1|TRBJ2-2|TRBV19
TGTGCCAGTAGTAGGGACAGCTTGGCCGGGGAGCTGTTTTTT
CASSRDSLAGELFF
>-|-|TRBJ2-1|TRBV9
TGTGCCAGCAGCGTAGAGCCCCGGAGCTCCTACAATGAGCAGTTCTTC
CASSVEPRSSYNEQFF
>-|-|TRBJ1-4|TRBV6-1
TGTGCCAGCAGTCCACGGACTCATGGGAAACTGTTTTTT
CASSPRTHGKLFF
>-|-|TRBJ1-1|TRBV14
TGTGCCAGCAGCCAGTCCAGGGGAGGCACTGAAGCTTTCTTT
CASSQSRGGTEAFF
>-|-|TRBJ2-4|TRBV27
TGTGCCAGCAGTCTCCCCCCAAACATTCAGTACTTC
CASSLPPNIQYF
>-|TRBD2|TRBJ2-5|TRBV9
TGTGCCAGCAGCGACGGGACTAGCGGGGGGGCGAAGGAGACCCAGTACTTC
CASSDGTSGGAKETQYF
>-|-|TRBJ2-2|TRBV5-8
TGTGCCAGCAGCCCCGTGGGGGAGCTGTTTTTT
CASSPVGELFF